This TCR beta chain was identified during a study of T cells in Graves' hyperthyroidism and ophthalmopathy. Study-wide results and caveats: Most thyroid-expanded clonotypes above 0.001 were also found in blood.

Amplification yielded TCR beta CDR3 regions, with RNA transcripts as the source. The TCR CDR3 first-round RT-PCR relied on the HTBI primer set. From the multiplex PCR reads, TCRdb called clonotypes with MiXCR, one entry per CDR3 protein. The sample consists of roughly 710,000 distinct CDR3 sequences, 35% of them appearing once. This clonotype was observed at least ten times. The antigen is not known. Trimming pared 6 bases from V and 1 base from J, leaving 9 bases between. The CDR3 loop spans 13 amino acids. Germline-derived CDR1 and CDR2 are MRHNA and SNTAGT. Hyperthyroidism had been newly diagnosed in patients aged 18 to 65, and its duration was under 2 months.

The sequenced material came from blood. J is TRBJ1-1 and V is TRBV6-4, with D perhaps matching TRBD1 (5 bases). This TCR was recovered from a woman between 35 and 50 years old with Graves' hyperthyroidism. The CDR3 DNA sequence: TGTGCCAGCAGGAGGGACGGGAACACTGAAGCTTTCTTT. Its translation is CASRRDGNTEAFF.